These 31 T cell receptor beta chains were sequenced from one sample in a study of identical twins. TCRdb reanalysed the 5' RACE reads using MiXCR and keeps one entry per CDR3 protein. Here the sample spans some 690,000 distinct CDR3 sequences, about 20% being singletons. This sample was also put to use in a study of T cells expressing NK-cell markers.

The sample taken for sequencing was PBMCs. The receptors were gathered from a woman aged 18-29 years in good health.

The J gene is TRBJ1-2, the V gene TRBV10-3, with D uncertain. This CDR3 spans 14 amino acids. V was cut by 0 bases and J by 8 bases, with 13 bases left in between. CDR1 is ENHRY and CDR2 is SYGVKD in the germline V gene. CDR3 in amino acids: CAISESTVSRGYTF. The CDR3 coding sequence is TGTGCCATCAGTGAGTCTACGGTCTCTCGGGGCTACACCTTC.

This clonotype was recorded a few times. The CDR3 coding sequence is TGTGCCAGCAGCAGGCCAGCGCAGACGAACACCGGGGAGCTGTTTTTT. Its translation: CASSRPAQTNTGELFF. The chain couples TRBV7-9 to TRBJ2-2; D is undetermined. This CDR3 contains 16 residues. Germline CDR1 SEHNR, CDR2 FQNEAQ (reference sequence). Trimming pared 5 bases from V and 0 bases from J, leaving 13 bases between. The full variable domain, rest sourced from reference TRBV7-9 and TRBJ2-2, is DTGVSQNPRHKITKRGQNVTFRCDPISEHNRLYWYRQTLGQGPEFLTYFQNEAQLEKSRLLSDRFSAERPKGSFSTLEIQRTEQGDSAMYLCASSRPAQTNTGELFFGEGSRLTVL.

This clonotype was seen a few times. This chain connects TRBV12-3 or TRBV12-4 to TRBJ2-7, with unresolved D. V was clipped by 5 bases and J by 3 bases, with 14 bases between them. This CDR3 spans 14 amino acids. CDR3 amino acids: CASSPDTLLYEQYF. In nucleotides, the CDR3 is TGTGCCAGCAGTCCAGACACACTACTCTACGAGCAGTACTTC.

The chain has TRBV20-1 and TRBJ2-3, with 12 nucleotides matching TRBD2. Germline CDR1 is DFQATT and CDR2 is SNEGSKA (reference sequence). The ends lost 3 bases at V and 1 base at J; junction bases unmatched: 8. This CDR3 is built from 17 residues. The CDR3 coding sequence is TGCAGTGCTAGGTCTAGCGGGAGGGCCGGGGGCACAGATACGCAGTATTTT. It specifies CSARSSGRAGGTDTQYF.

This chain connects TRBV12-5 to TRBJ2-3; tentatively, D is TRBD1 (5 bases). Germline CDR1 LGHNT, CDR2 FRNRAP. CDR3 size: 12 residues. Trimming stripped 10 bases from V and 10 bases from J, with 18 bases between. CDR3 in DNA: TGTGCTACTACGGCGCAGGGCAGGGCGCAGTATTTT. Translating it yields CATTAQGRAQYF.

This clonotype appeared a few times. The chain recombines TRBV7-2 with TRBJ2-1; 11 positions match TRBD2. The germline V gene has CDR1 SGHTA and CDR2 FQGNSA. V lost 5 bases, J lost 8 bases, and 8 bases stayed unmatched. The CDR3 spans 15 residues. CDR3 loop: CASSRSGRAGYEQFF. In DNA form, the CDR3 reads TGTGCCAGCAGCCGTAGCGGGAGGGCTGGGTATGAGCAGTTCTTC.

A word on this clonotype: Germline is not matched at one junction end, which may reflect a read error. This chain links TRBV7-8 with TRBJ2-7; no definite D call. This CDR3 is 14 amino acids long. CDR1 is SGHVS, CDR2 FQNEAQ, per germline. The CDR3: CASSLRLFSYQQYF. CDR3 sequence (DNA): TGTGCCAGCAGCTTAAGGCTGTTCTCCTACCAGCAGTACTTC.

This clonotype was detected ten times or more. The chain combines TRBV3-1 with TRBJ2-1; 7 nucleotides align to TRBD2. This CDR3 comprises 13 residues. CDR1 is LGHDT, CDR2 YNNKEL, per germline (reference sequence). The ends lost 4 bases at V and 14 bases at J; junction bases unmatched: 11. In nucleotides, the CDR3 is TGTGCCAGCAGCCTCCGACTAGCCCAGAGGGAGTTCTTC. Residues: CASSLRLAQREFF.

This chain uses TRBV19 with TRBJ1-2; D not resolved. The CDR3 extends over 13 amino acids. Germline V gene sequence: CDR1 LNHDA, CDR2 SQIVND (reference sequence). V was shortened by 11 bases and J by 9 bases, with 22 bases between the two germline ends. The CDR3 spells CAPREVLFESYTF. The CDR3 DNA reads TGTGCCCCGAGGGAAGTTTTGTTCGAGAGCTACACCTTC.

This clonotype was recorded a few times. This chain joins TRBV9 and TRBJ2-1; the D gene is possibly TRBD2 (7 bases). Trimming took off 4 bases at V and 1 base at J, with 15 bases between the two ends. Germline assignment: CDR1 SGDLS and CDR2 YYNGEE. The CDR3 consists of 16 residues. CDR3 nucleotides: TGTGCCAGCAGCTTAGGGGGGGCACAATCCTACAATGAGCAGTTCTTC. Translated: CASSLGGAQSYNEQFF.

V is TRBV20-1 and J is TRBJ2-5, with 8 bases that match TRBD1. Per germline, CDR1 DFQATT and CDR2 SNEGSKA (reference sequence). V was pared by 3 bases and J by 5 bases, with 8 bases of the junction left unmatched. The CDR3 spans 14 residues. CDR3 coding DNA: TGCAGTGCTAGGCGAGACAGGGGCTTGGAGACCCAGTACTTC. Translating it yields CSARRDRGLETQYF.

In this sample, this clonotype turned up a few times. The gene calls are TRBV2 and TRBJ2-1; 8 nucleotides line up with TRBD2. This CDR3 region has 15 residues. Germline loops: CDR1 SNHLY, CDR2 FYNNEI. The ends lost 7 bases at V and 2 bases at J; junction bases unmatched: 7. CDR3 bases: TGTGCCAGCACTATCGGGGGGGCCACCTACAATGAGCAGTTCTTC. Its protein is CASTIGGATYNEQFF.

Details on this clonotype: The junction shows a germline mismatch at one end, possibly a read error. V is TRBV6-2 or TRBV6-3 and J is TRBJ1-1, with 10 bases lining up with TRBD1. Germline V gene lookup returns CDR1 MNHEY and CDR2 SVGEGT. This CDR3 has 12 residues. CDR3 DNA: TGTGCCGGCAGTCGACAGGGGGCGAAGGCTTTCTTT. It yields the protein CAGSRQGAKAFF.

The chain has TRBV5-5 and TRBJ2-7; TRBD2 might be the D (5 bases). Trimming cost V 4 bases and J 6 bases, with 17 bases left between them. Germline assignment: CDR1 SGHKS and CDR2 YYEKEE (reference sequence). The CDR3 length is 14 residues. CDR3 DNA sequence: TGTGCCAGCAGCCTCCTGGGCTTAGCGTTCGAGCAGTACTTC. It encodes CASSLLGLAFEQYF.

This clonotype was observed many times. J is TRBJ1-1 and V is TRBV7-9; D remains unclear. Per germline, CDR1 SEHNR and CDR2 FQNEAQ (reference sequence). The V end lost 4 bases, the J end lost 6 bases, and 12 bases lay between the germline ends. The CDR3 extends over 13 amino acids. CDR3 protein: CASSWEAGSEAFF. The CDR3 coding sequence is TGTGCCAGCAGCTGGGAGGCTGGCTCTGAAGCTTTCTTT.

The chain employs TRBV7-3 and TRBJ2-5, with 9 bases aligning to TRBD2. With 5 bases clipped from V and 7 bases from J, the junction kept 11 bases outside the gene matches. From germline, CDR1 is SGHTA and CDR2 FQGTGA. This CDR3 region has 15 residues. The CDR3 spells CASSLSGGLAGTQYF. The CDR3 DNA reads TGTGCCAGCAGCCTAAGCGGGGGACTAGCAGGGACCCAGTACTTC.

This chain uses TRBV12-3 or TRBV12-4 with TRBJ2-7; no clear D gene. V gave up 6 bases and J gave up 3 bases, with 12 bases separating them. There are 13 residues in the CDR3. CDR3 residues: CASREPEHYEQYF. Here the CDR3 DNA reads TGTGCCAGCAGGGAACCGGAACACTACGAGCAGTACTTC.

In this sample, this clonotype turned up many times. The CDR3 DNA reads TGCAGTGCTAGAGTGGCGGGAGGAACCTACGAGCAGTACTTC. Translated: CSARVAGGTYEQYF. V is TRBV20-1 and J is TRBJ2-7; 8 bases match TRBD2. Trimming cost V 1 base and J 2 bases; bases outside gene matches: 4. Germline V CDR1 and CDR2: DFQATT, SNEGSKA (reference sequence). The CDR3 runs to 14 residues.

Only a few counts were recorded for this clonotype. The chain joins TRBV18 to TRBJ1-1; 7 bases map to TRBD1. With 6 bases clipped from V and 6 bases from J, the junction kept 7 bases outside the gene matches. Germline-derived CDR1 and CDR2 are KGHSH and LQKENI. The CDR3 loop spans 13 amino acids. This CDR3 reads CASSPQGGPEAFF. In nucleotides, the CDR3 is TGTGCCAGCTCCCCTCAGGGGGGCCCTGAAGCTTTCTTT. Combining the CDR3 with reference TRBV18 and TRBJ1-1 gives the whole variable domain NAGVMQNPRHLVRRRGQEARLRCSPMKGHSHVYWYRQLPEEGLKFMVYLQKENIIDESGMPKERFSAEFPKEGPSILRIQQVVRGDSAAYFCASSPQGGPEAFFGQGTRLTVV.

This chain connects TRBV6-4 to TRBJ2-7, with 7 nucleotides matching TRBD1. The CDR3 is 18 residues long. V lost 8 bases to trimming and J lost 0 bases; unmatched junction nucleotides: 19. Germline V gene sequence: CDR1 MRHNA, CDR2 SNTAGT. CDR3 sequence reads: CASSGWGQITTSSYEQYF. Written as DNA, the CDR3 is TGTGCCAGCTCCGGGTGGGGACAGATCACAACCAGCTCCTACGAGCAGTACTTC.

The DNA for the CDR3 is TGTGCCAGCAGCGCTAAGGGACAAACTAACTATGGCTACACCTTC. Translating it yields CASSAKGQTNYGYTF. The chain links TRBV9 to TRBJ1-2, with a tentative D call TRBD1 (6 bases). The CDR3 is 15 residues long. V lost 3 bases, J lost 0 bases, and 12 bases lay in between. From germline, CDR1 is SGDLS and CDR2 YYNGEE.

CDR3 region: CASSIPTGRPYNEQFF. CDR3 bases: TGTGCCAGCAGTATCCCGACCGGGAGGCCGTACAATGAGCAGTTCTTC. The genes are TRBV6-1 and TRBJ2-1; TRBD2 matches 7 bases. Germline V CDR1 and CDR2: MNHNS, SASEGT. The CDR3 is 16 residues long. After removal of 5 bases from V and 4 bases from J, the junction contained 11 bases not matched to a gene.

This clonotype was seen at least ten times. CDR3 DNA sequence: TGTGCCAGCAGCTGGAGAAACGAGCAGTACTTC. It encodes CASSWRNEQYF. V is TRBV7-9 and J is TRBJ2-7; D is ambiguous. CDR1 is SEHNR and CDR2 is FQNEAQ in the germline V gene (reference sequence). Trimming shortened V by 4 bases and J by 5 bases, and 6 bases separated the two germline ends. CDR3 size: 11 residues.

This clonotype has a handful of counts. The chain carries TRBV6-5 and TRBJ2-7; maybe TRBD1 (6 bases). Per germline, CDR1 MNHEY and CDR2 SVGAGI. V shed 1 base and J shed 8 bases, with 12 bases lying between them. The CDR3 spans 13 residues. In DNA form, the CDR3 reads TGTGCCAGCAGTTACTTCAGAGGGGGAAAGCAGTACTTC. Protein: CASSYFRGGKQYF.

Ten or more counts support this clonotype. J is TRBJ2-1 and V is TRBV20-1, with 7 positions matching TRBD2. J gave up 8 bases and V 3 bases, and 10 bases lay outside the gene matches. Germline values: CDR1 DFQATT, CDR2 SNEGSKA (reference sequence). This CDR3 is 14 amino acids long. The CDR3 protein is CSARGRLADDEQFF. The CDR3 DNA follows: TGCAGTGCTAGGGGGCGCCTAGCGGACGATGAGCAGTTCTTC.

This clonotype was recorded at least ten times. The rearrangement uses TRBV7-2 and TRBJ2-5; D is perhaps TRBD2 (6 bases). This CDR3 has 14 residues. Germline assignment: CDR1 SGHTA and CDR2 FQGNSA. Trimming left V 5 bases short and J 2 bases short, with 12 bases between. CDR3 in DNA: TGTGCCAGCAGCCGCCTAGGAGGGCAAGAGACCCAGTACTTC. This encodes CASSRLGGQETQYF.

In this sample, this clonotype turned up a few times. The V call is TRBV29-1, the J call TRBJ1-2, with TRBD1 matching 7 bases. This CDR3 is 13 amino acids long. V was pared by 3 bases and J by 4 bases, with 5 bases of the junction left unmatched. The V gene's germline CDR1 is SQVTM and CDR2 ANQGSEA. The chain's CDR3 is CSVDPDRTYGYTF. In DNA form, the CDR3 reads TGCAGCGTTGACCCGGACAGGACCTATGGCTACACCTTC.

This clonotype was detected a few times. This chain uses TRBV20-1 with TRBJ2-4; D tentatively reads TRBD1 or TRBD2 (6 bases each). CDR1 is DFQATT and CDR2 is SNEGSKA in the germline V gene (reference sequence). The V end lost 1 base, the J end lost 15 bases, and 13 bases lay between the germline ends. The CDR3 runs to 11 residues. CDR3 in DNA: TGCAGTGCTAGAGGAGGGGGGTTCGCGTACTTC. Protein: CSARGGGFAYF.

V usage is TRBV5-5 and J usage is TRBJ2-7; D is perhaps TRBD1 (6 bases). The CDR3 runs 15 residues. CDR1 and CDR2 (germline): SGHKS, YYEKEE (reference sequence). Between the trimmed V and J ends, which lost 2 bases and 3 bases, there was a span of 15 bases. The CDR3 here is CASSLQDRTYYEQYF. In DNA form, the CDR3 reads TGTGCCAGCAGCTTACAGGACAGAACCTACTACGAGCAGTACTTC.

This clonotype was picked up many times. The chain links TRBV10-3 to TRBJ2-2, with 8 bases lining up with TRBD1. The junction had 5 bases not matched to a gene; V was cut back by 2 bases and J by 3 bases. The CDR3 extends over 16 amino acids. Germline CDR1 and CDR2: ENHRY and SYGVKD. In DNA, the CDR3 is TGTGCCATCAGTGAGCAGGACAGGGAGGACACCGGGGAGCTGTTTTTT. Protein: CAISEQDREDTGELFF.

This clonotype was recorded many times. Here the CDR3 DNA reads TGTGCCAGCAATACCCAGGCGGGGTATGCAGAGACCCAGTACTTC. Translated: CASNTQAGYAETQYF. The chain joins TRBV6-1 to TRBJ2-5; TRBD2 might be the D (6 bases). Germline V lookup: CDR1 MNHNS, CDR2 SASEGT. The CDR3 runs 15 residues. V was trimmed by 7 bases and J by 4 bases, leaving 19 bases between them.